This TCR beta chain is from a study of blood T cells in healthy people across ages. Broader study findings: PBMC samples, being unsorted, prevented any conclusive comparison of naive and antigen-experienced cells. Researchers judged that diversity estimates from one million T cells fell short of true values.

Trimming removed 7 bases from V and 8 bases from J, with 26 bases in between. This CDR3 contains 15 residues. Germline V gives CDR1 DFQATT, CDR2 SNEGSKA (reference sequence). Sample-barcoded 5' priming and a J-beta primer mix drove a second PCR of roughly 7 to 11 cycles. Via MiXCR, TCRdb re-called the 5' RACE reads, giving one row per CDR3 protein. The table has hundreds of thousands of distinct CDR3 sequences, 55% to 70% seen once. This clonotype was seen repeatedly, ten times or more. Its antigen is unknown. The specimen was blood. This rearrangement joins TRBV20-1 to TRBJ1-1; tentatively, D is TRBD1 (5 bases). The receptor was derived from a man aged 25 to 45 in good health. This chain's CDR3 is CSGTGGYGQIGEAFF. For the CDR3, the DNA is TGCAGTGGTACAGGAGGTTATGGGCAGATCGGAGAAGCTTTCTTT.